This passage covers 14 T cell receptor beta chains from one sample sequenced in a study of long-term antiretroviral therapy in people with HIV. The authors ran the immunoSEQ assay, v3.0, at survey level. TCRdb's table, derived via immunoSEQ multiplex PCR, lists solely in-frame clones and lacks some. Of 20,000 to 25,000 clones in the sample, around three quarters are singletons; the top ten hold 9% to 10%. The sequencing here drew on unsorted PBMCs, taken 1.2 years after starting antiretroviral therapy. These TCRs come from a woman aged 35 to 49 with HIV.

The V and J genes are TRBV6-6 and TRBJ1-4; D perhaps matches TRBD1 (5 bases). Germline V gene sequence: CDR1 MNHNY, CDR2 SVGAGI (reference sequence). V was cut by 0 bases and J by 1 base, with 6 bases left in between. The CDR3 has 15 amino acids. The CDR3 is CASSYSGGTNEKLFF. The CDR3 nucleotides read TGTGCCAGCAGTTACTCGGGGGGAACTAATGAAAAACTGTTTTTT.

The DNA for the CDR3 is TGTGCCAGCAGCGCAGACGCCTCGAACACTGAAGCTTTCTTT. This translates into CASSADASNTEAFF. The chain recombines TRBV9 with TRBJ1-1, with D unresolved. Germline V CDR1 and CDR2: SGDLS, YYNGEE. The CDR3 consists of 14 residues. V lost 3 bases to trimming and J lost 1 base, with 10 bases between them.

The gene calls are TRBV12-5 and TRBJ2-1, with D perhaps given as TRBD1 or TRBD2 (5 bases each). The length of the CDR3 is 16 residues. Trimming removed 6 bases from V and 1 base from J, with 16 bases in between. Germline-derived CDR1 and CDR2 are LGHNT and FRNRAP. CDR3 nucleotides: TGTGCTAGTGGGCGCCCCGGGACGGAGTCCTACAATGAGCAGTTCTTC. Residues: CASGRPGTESYNEQFF. Together with reference TRBV12-5 and TRBJ2-1, the CDR3 gives the full variable domain: DARVTQTPRHKVTEMGQEVTMRCQPILGHNTVFWYRQTMMQGLELLAYFRNRAPLDDSGMPKDRFSAEMPDATLATLKIQPSEPRDSAVYFCASGRPGTESYNEQFFGPGTRLTVL.

This chain connects TRBV7-9 to TRBJ1-4, with D hard to call. This CDR3 region has 12 residues. Germline V gene data show CDR1 as SEHNR and CDR2 as FQNEAQ (reference sequence). V lost 6 bases to trimming and J lost 4 bases, with 6 bases between them. CDR3 sequence reads: CASRQNNEKLFF. For the CDR3, the DNA is TGTGCCAGCAGACAAAATAATGAAAAACTGTTTTTT.

CDR3 amino acids: CASSYSKKLFYF. The CDR3, as DNA: TGTGCCAGCAGTTACTCGAAGAAGCTATTCTACTTC. The V call is TRBV6-6, the J call TRBJ2-4; no definite D call. Trimming shortened V by 0 bases and J by 16 bases, and 13 bases separated the two germline ends. CDR3 length: 12 amino acids. Germline-derived CDR1 and CDR2 are MNHNY and SVGAGI (reference sequence).

The chain links TRBV7-9 to TRBJ2-5; 10 bases agree with TRBD1. Looked up from germline, CDR1 is SEHNR and CDR2 is FQNEAQ (reference sequence). Trimming took 5 bases from V and 1 from J; bases not matched to a gene: 7. CDR3 length: 16 amino acids. CDR3 sequence (DNA): TGTGCCAGCAGCCGACGACAGGGGGCCATCCAAGAGACCCAGTACTTC. Its translation is CASSRRQGAIQETQYF.

This clone was counted a single time. This chain uses TRBV7-9 with TRBJ2-1; 10 bases align to TRBD2. Germline loops: CDR1 SEHNR, CDR2 FQNEAQ (reference sequence). This CDR3 is 18 amino acids long. The V segment lost 4 bases and the J segment 0 bases; nucleotides outside the gene matches: 9. CDR3 DNA: TGTGCCAGCAGCTCATCGGGAACTAGCGGGAACTCCTACAATGAGCAGTTCTTC. This encodes CASSSSGTSGNSYNEQFF.

This clone occurred once. V and J are TRBV19 and TRBJ1-2; perhaps TRBD1 as D (5 bases). Germline V gene sequence: CDR1 LNHDA, CDR2 SQIVND (reference sequence). Trimming removed 3 bases at V and 1 base at J, with 12 bases between. The CDR3 sequence is 15 residues long. For the CDR3, the DNA is TGTGCCAGTAGTATTTCCAGGGATCATAACTATGGCTACACCTTC. Amino acids: CASSISRDHNYGYTF.

J is TRBJ2-7 and V is TRBV7-9; TRBD2 might be the D (6 bases). V dropped 8 bases and J dropped 5 bases, with 10 bases sitting between them. CDR3 length: 11 residues. The germline gives CDR1 SEHNR, CDR2 FQNEAQ (reference sequence). The CDR3 region is CASSGLHEQYF. In DNA form, the CDR3 reads TGTGCCAGCTCGGGACTCCACGAGCAGTACTTC.

This chain uses TRBV19 with TRBJ1-1; possible D gene TRBD1, 5 bases. Germline assignment: CDR1 LNHDA and CDR2 SQIVND (reference sequence). The CDR3 loop spans 14 amino acids. V was cut by 5 bases and J by 7 bases, with 17 bases left in between. The CDR3 DNA reads TGTGCCAGTAGTCTCCACACACCCGGGGGTGAAGCTTTCTTT. Its protein product is CASSLHTPGGEAFF.

The chain employs TRBV4-3 and TRBJ1-2; D not resolved. Trimming removed 1 base at V and 6 bases at J, with 12 bases between. The CDR3 is 14 amino acids. Germline V gene sequence: CDR1 LGHNA, CDR2 YSLEER. In DNA, the CDR3 is TGCGCCAGCAGCCAAGCCGGGCAGGCCCATGGCTACACCTTC. Residues: CASSQAGQAHGYTF.

The rearrangement uses TRBV30 and TRBJ1-2; D might be TRBD1 (5 bases). Germline CDR1 and CDR2: GTSNPN and SVGIG (reference sequence). This CDR3 region has 13 residues. Trimming took 2 bases from V and 4 from J, leaving 11 bases between them. The CDR3 nucleotides read TGTGCCTGGAGTCCCGACAGTATCTATGGCTACACCTTC. It specifies CAWSPDSIYGYTF.

This chain connects TRBV20-1 to TRBJ1-2, with 8 bases identical to TRBD1. Unmatched junction bases numbered 4, after V lost 5 bases and J lost 8 bases. The CDR3 consists of 11 residues. Germline values: CDR1 DFQATT, CDR2 SNEGSKA (reference sequence). The chain's CDR3 is CSAVTGDGYTF. Here the CDR3 DNA reads TGCAGTGCTGTGACAGGGGACGGCTACACCTTC.

The gene calls are TRBV14 and TRBJ2-5, with D possibly being TRBD1 (5 bases). The V gene's germline CDR1 is SGHDN and CDR2 FVKESK. The CDR3 totals 15 residues. The ends were cut back, 4 bases at V and 0 bases at J, with 12 bases in the middle. The CDR3 region is CASSPKGVNQETQYF. The CDR3 DNA follows: TGTGCCAGCAGCCCGAAAGGGGTGAACCAAGAGACCCAGTACTTC.